The 23 T cell receptor beta chains below were found in one sample sequenced in a study of post-analysis software for immune sequencing data. Points from the study as a whole: With TRBV5-6, TRBV5-1 and TRBV20-1 included, 4 to 6 TRBV segments were more frequent in patients than in controls.

Prepared TCR beta cDNA libraries contained unique molecular identifiers. Via MiXCR, TCRdb re-called the PCR reads, giving one row per CDR3 protein. The sample includes around 500,000 distinct CDR3 sequences, approximately 34% of them seen just once. These receptors have no known antigen. Sequencing was carried out using blood. The receptors come from a girl aged 2-17 years with multiple sclerosis.

The chain employs TRBV7-2 and TRBJ1-5; 7 nucleotides agree with TRBD1. Germline lookup yields CDR1 SGHTA and CDR2 FQGNSA. V was pared by 4 bases and J by 5 bases, with 8 bases of the junction left unmatched. The CDR3 runs 15 residues. The CDR3 region is CASSYYPGGDQPQHF. The CDR3 region has the DNA TGTGCCAGCAGCTACTACCCAGGGGGAGATCAGCCCCAGCATTTT.

This clonotype was recorded a few times. The genes are TRBV20-1 and TRBJ1-2; 10 positions agree with TRBD1. The germline gives CDR1 DFQATT, CDR2 SNEGSKA (reference sequence). V shed 3 bases, J shed 6 bases, and the junction held 7 bases outside the gene matches. The CDR3 is 14 amino acids. DNA of the CDR3: TGCAGTGCTAGCCGACAGGGGGCACAGCATGGCTACACCTTC. Translation gives CSASRQGAQHGYTF.

This clonotype has a handful of counts. The chain combines TRBV6-1 with TRBJ2-5; TRBD1 is a possible D gene (5 bases). Germline V gives CDR1 MNHNS, CDR2 SASEGT. Deletions cut 6 bases from V and 5 bases from J, with 13 bases between. CDR3 size: 13 residues. The CDR3 DNA is TGTGCCAGCAGCAACCAGGGCTTTGAGACCCAGTACTTC. Its protein product is CASSNQGFETQYF.

This chain uses TRBV5-1 with TRBJ2-3; D may be TRBD2 (6 bases). The CDR3 loop spans 15 amino acids. The V gene's germline CDR1 is SGHRS and CDR2 YFSETQ. V lost 0 bases and J 4 bases, leaving 12 bases between the germline ends. The CDR3 protein is CASSLDGGYPDTQYF. The CDR3 DNA sequence: TGCGCCAGCAGCTTGGACGGGGGTTACCCAGATACGCAGTATTTT. The whole variable domain, filled in from reference TRBV5-1 and TRBJ2-3, reads KAGVTQTPRYLIKTRGQQVTLSCSPISGHRSVSWYQQTPGQGLQFLFEYFSETQRNKGNFPGRFSGRQFSNSRSEMNVSTLELGDSALYLCASSLDGGYPDTQYFGPGTRLTVL.

This clonotype was found a few times. V gene TRBV10-3 combines with J gene TRBJ2-7; 10 bases align to TRBD1. V lost 7 bases and J lost 3; bases outside the gene matches: 3. This CDR3 has 13 amino acids. The V gene's germline CDR1 is ENHRY and CDR2 SYGVKD. The DNA for the CDR3 is TGTGCCATCATGGGACAGGGGTTCTACGAGCAGTACTTC. It is translated as CAIMGQGFYEQYF.

This clonotype was seen more than once but under ten times. J is TRBJ2-3 and V is TRBV7-2; D call uncertain. Germline V gene lookup returns CDR1 SGHTA and CDR2 FQGNSA. The CDR3 contains 16 residues. With 5 bases removed from V and 0 bases from J, the gap between germline ends came to 15 bases. CDR3 region: CASSPPGSSSTDTQYF. CDR3 nucleotides: TGTGCCAGCAGCCCGCCGGGCAGCTCTAGCACAGATACGCAGTATTTT.

The V gene is TRBV20-1, the J gene TRBJ2-3, with TRBD2 matching 9 bases. This CDR3 has 15 residues. Germline CDR1 reads DFQATT; CDR2 reads SNEGSKA (reference sequence). V was pared by 3 bases and J by 2 bases, with 6 bases of the junction left unmatched. In DNA form, the CDR3 reads TGCAGTGCTAGTAGCGGGGGAAAGAACACAGATACGCAGTATTTT. Translating it yields CSASSGGKNTDTQYF.

This clonotype was counted only a few times. The gene calls are TRBV5-1 and TRBJ1-1; unclear D gene. Trimming cost V 6 bases and J 2 bases, with 14 bases left between them. The CDR3 loop spans 14 amino acids. In germline, CDR1 is SGHRS, CDR2 YFSETQ. CDR3: CASTHGERNTEAFF. CDR3 nucleotides: TGCGCCAGCACCCATGGAGAAAGAAACACTGAAGCTTTCTTT.

Note on this clonotype: The junction differs from germline at one of its ends, possibly a read error. This sequence joins TRBV6-1 and TRBJ2-7; a weak D match, TRBD2 (5 bases). The CDR3 runs to 12 residues. CDR1 is MNHNS, CDR2 SASEGT, per germline. Written as DNA, the CDR3 is TGTGCCAGCAGGTCGGACTCGCCCGAGCGGTACTTC. Residues: CASRSDSPERYF.

This clonotype was detected only a few times. The V call is TRBV5-1, the J call TRBJ2-1; a weak D match, TRBD2 (6 bases). From germline, CDR1 is SGHRS and CDR2 YFSETQ. V was cut by 3 bases and J by 5 bases, with 18 bases left in between. The CDR3 contains 16 residues. The CDR3: CASSYETRRVHNEQFF. The CDR3 bases are TGCGCCAGCAGCTACGAGACTAGGAGGGTCCACAATGAGCAGTTCTTC.

This clonotype was found a few times. The chain links TRBV20-1 to TRBJ2-7, with a tentative D call TRBD2 (6 bases). Trimming cost V 1 base and J 3 bases, with 13 bases left between them. The CDR3 is 14 amino acids. Germline loops: CDR1 DFQATT, CDR2 SNEGSKA (reference sequence). DNA for the CDR3: TGCAGTGCTAGAGTCGCGGGGAAGGACTACGAGCAGTACTTC. Its translation is CSARVAGKDYEQYF.

This clonotype was detected only once. The rearrangement joins TRBV7-8 to TRBJ2-1; no reliable D call. The CDR3 length is 15 residues. The V gene lost 2 bases and the J gene lost 4 bases, with 12 bases spanning the gap. Germline CDR1 reads SGHVS; CDR2 reads FQNEAQ. This chain's CDR3 is CASSLPTDLYNEQFF. Written as DNA, the CDR3 is TGTGCCAGCAGCTTACCTACTGACCTTTACAATGAGCAGTTCTTC.

This chain connects TRBV28 to TRBJ1-2; tentatively, D is TRBD1 (5 bases). Germline loops: CDR1 MDHEN, CDR2 SYDVKM. Trimming stripped 10 bases from V and 3 bases from J, with 18 bases between. CDR3 length equals 14 residues. CDR3 coding DNA: TGTGCCACCAATACTGCCGGGGGGGACTATGGCTACACCTTC. Its translation is CATNTAGGDYGYTF.

Only a few counts were recorded for this clonotype. Relative to the germline gene, one junction end is altered; a read error may explain this. V usage is TRBV5-1 and J usage is TRBJ2-7, with D possibly being TRBD2 (6 bases). Germline CDR1 SGHRS, CDR2 YFSETQ. The CDR3 loop spans 15 amino acids. CDR3 loop: CASSLGGTASYEQYF. In DNA form, the CDR3 reads TGTGCCAGCAGCTTAGGCGGGACGGCTTCCTACGAGCAGTACTTC.

This clonotype was counted a few times. V is TRBV2 and J is TRBJ1-2; D gene unclear. CDR3 length: 14 residues. Germline CDR1 SNHLY, CDR2 FYNNEI. V gave up 1 base and J gave up 8 bases, with 14 bases separating them. The CDR3 bases are TGTGCCAGCAGTGAAGGGTGGGCAGTCTTCGGCTACACCTTC. It translates to CASSEGWAVFGYTF.

The V and J genes are TRBV5-1 and TRBJ1-2, with 9 bases lining up with TRBD1. Germline V gene lookup returns CDR1 SGHRS and CDR2 YFSETQ. Germline trimming cut 0 bases from V and 5 bases from J; bases unmatched to any gene: 11. This CDR3 is 17 amino acids long. The CDR3 is CASSLDLGTGKLYGYTF. The CDR3 bases are TGCGCCAGCAGCTTGGATCTGGGGACAGGGAAGCTGTATGGCTACACCTTC. Filled out from reference TRBV5-1 and TRBJ1-2, the complete variable domain reads KAGVTQTPRYLIKTRGQQVTLSCSPISGHRSVSWYQQTPGQGLQFLFEYFSETQRNKGNFPGRFSGRQFSNSRSEMNVSTLELGDSALYLCASSLDLGTGKLYGYTFGSGTRLTVV.

The chain joins TRBV5-1 to TRBJ1-2; no definite D call. The germline CDR1 and CDR2 sequences are SGHRS and YFSETQ. Trimming stripped 2 bases from V and 2 bases from J, with 4 bases between. The CDR3 spans 12 residues. In DNA form, the CDR3 reads TGCGCCAGCAGCTTTCACAACTATGGCTACACCTTC. Translation gives CASSFHNYGYTF.

This clonotype showed up many times. V gene TRBV3-1 combines with J gene TRBJ2-1; 12 bases are shared with TRBD2. Germline V CDR1 and CDR2: LGHDT, YNNKEL (reference sequence). Trimming took 3 bases from V and 7 from J; bases not matched to a gene: 1. The CDR3 extends over 14 amino acids. CDR3 sequence: CASSQGLAGNEQFF. For the CDR3, the DNA is TGTGCCAGCAGCCAGGGACTAGCGGGTAATGAGCAGTTCTTC.

This clonotype came up a few times. V is TRBV28 and J is TRBJ1-4; unclear D gene. From germline, CDR1 is MDHEN and CDR2 SYDVKM. CDR3 length: 12 residues. The V gene lost 3 bases and the J gene lost 6 bases, with 5 bases spanning the gap. CDR3 region: CASSLQDEKLFF. DNA of the CDR3: TGTGCCAGCAGTTTGCAGGATGAAAAACTGTTTTTT.

The chain employs TRBV7-8 and TRBJ2-1, with 7 positions matching TRBD1. Per germline, CDR1 SGHVS and CDR2 FQNEAQ. CDR3 length equals 18 residues. V trimming: 7 bases; J trimming: 4 bases; junction bases outside the gene matches: 19. The DNA of the CDR3 is TGTGCCAGCACCGGGGACAGAAGTCCTACATTACAATACAATGAGCAGTTCTTC. Translating gives CASTGDRSPTLQYNEQFF.

The J gene is TRBJ2-1, the V gene TRBV4-1; no definite D call. The CDR3 covers 15 residues. Looked up from germline, CDR1 is MGHRA and CDR2 is YSYEKL. With 3 bases removed from V and 0 bases from J, the gap between germline ends came to 9 bases. In nucleotides, the CDR3 is TGCGCCAGCAGCCAGATCGGCAGCTCCTACAATGAGCAGTTCTTC. It codes for CASSQIGSSYNEQFF.

At least ten counts were recorded for this clonotype. The gene calls are TRBV20-1 and TRBJ2-1; D could derive from TRBD1 or TRBD2 (5 bases each). The germline V gene has CDR1 DFQATT and CDR2 SNEGSKA (reference sequence). V lost 2 bases to trimming and J lost 8 bases, with 16 bases between them. This CDR3 has 14 amino acids. Here the CDR3 DNA reads TGCAGTGCTAGACCCTATGGGACCCACGATGAGCAGTTCTTC. Translating it yields CSARPYGTHDEQFF.

This clonotype has a handful of counts. The chain combines TRBV18 with TRBJ2-5; 10 positions match TRBD2. CDR3 size: 15 residues. Looked up from germline, CDR1 is KGHSH and CDR2 is LQKENI. The trim removed 1 base at V and 2 bases at J, leaving 1 base unmatched. DNA for the CDR3: TGTGCCAGCTCACCACTAGCGGGGGGACAAGAGACCCAGTACTTC. This gives the protein CASSPLAGGQETQYF.